Reported below is one TCR beta chain. The data belong to a study of blood T cell repertoires in COVID-19. The overall study: The United States, Italy and Spain supplied acute and convalescent COVID-19 samples. T cells, B-cell-depleted T cells, or PBMCs supplied cDNA or gDNA.

Per the authors' pipeline: Estimates of nucleated cell counts were drawn from the amplification of reference gene primers. Some clones are missing from TCRdb's copy, which holds only in-frame ones; the method was immunoSEQ multiplex PCR. V and J calls and clone size are given by that table; D and trimming were obtained from the DNA. The data contain under 400,000 clones, 88% of them singletons. Seattle patients were enrolled while actively infected and followed longitudinally. This CDR3 is 11 amino acids long. CDR1 is LGHDT, CDR2 YNNKEL, per germline (reference sequence). V lost 8 bases and J lost 6, with 10 bases in between.

The sample taken for sequencing was peripheral blood. The rearrangement uses TRBV3-1 (or the pseudogene TRBV3-2) and TRBJ1-2; a weak D match, TRBD1 (5 bases). This sequence originates from a woman in her 30s with COVID-19, enrolled during active disease. The CDR3 bases are TGTGCCAGCGGAGGGGCAGATGGCTACACCTTC. Its protein product is CASGGADGYTF.